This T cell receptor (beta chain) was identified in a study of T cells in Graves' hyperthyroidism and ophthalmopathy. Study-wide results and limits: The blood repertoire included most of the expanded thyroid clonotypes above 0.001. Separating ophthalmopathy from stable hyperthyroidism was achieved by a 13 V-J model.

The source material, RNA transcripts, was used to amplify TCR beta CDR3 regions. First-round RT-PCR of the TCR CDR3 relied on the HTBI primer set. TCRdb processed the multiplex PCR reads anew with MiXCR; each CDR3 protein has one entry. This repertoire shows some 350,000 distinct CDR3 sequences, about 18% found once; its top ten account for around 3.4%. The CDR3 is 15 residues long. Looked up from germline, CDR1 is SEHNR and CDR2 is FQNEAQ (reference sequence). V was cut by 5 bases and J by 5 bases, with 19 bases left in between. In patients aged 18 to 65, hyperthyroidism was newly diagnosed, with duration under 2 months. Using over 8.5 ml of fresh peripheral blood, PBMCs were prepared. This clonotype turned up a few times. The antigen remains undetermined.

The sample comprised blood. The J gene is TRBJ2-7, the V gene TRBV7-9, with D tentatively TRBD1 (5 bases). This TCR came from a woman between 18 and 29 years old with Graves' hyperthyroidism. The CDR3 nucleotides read TGTGCCAGCAGCCCGGACAAGGGGCTTTTCGACGAGCAGTACTTC. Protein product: CASSPDKGLFDEQYF. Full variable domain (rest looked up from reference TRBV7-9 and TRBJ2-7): DTGVSQNPRHKITKRGQNVTFRCDPISEHNRLYWYRQTLGQGPEFLTYFQNEAQLEKSRLLSDRFSAERPKGSFSTLEIQRTEQGDSAMYLCASSPDKGLFDEQYFGPGTRLTVT.